The 24 T cell receptor beta chains below were found in one sample sequenced in a study of graft-versus-host responses after intestinal transplantation. Their target antigens are unknown. The method was immunoSEQ multiplex PCR; TCRdb's version includes in-frame clones alone and lacks a portion of them. The table has over 120,000 clones, about nine tenths seen once. This material consisted of unstimulated CD4+ T cells sorted from spleen or lymph node cells, taken before intestinal transplant. These receptors were collected from a human donor who received an intestinal transplant.

The chain is built from TRBV7-2 and TRBJ2-7; 13 bases align to TRBD2. Trimming cost V 3 bases and J 6 bases; bases outside gene matches: 5. The CDR3 has 15 amino acids. Germline lookup yields CDR1 SGHTA and CDR2 FQGNSA. This CDR3 reads CASSFTGTSGIEQYF. In DNA form, the CDR3 reads TGTGCCAGCAGCTTCACCGGGACTAGCGGGATCGAGCAGTACTTC.

The chain couples TRBV4-1 to TRBJ2-7, with TRBD1 identical over 8 bases. CDR1 is MGHRA and CDR2 is YSYEKL in the germline V gene. The ends lost 2 bases at V and 2 bases at J; junction bases unmatched: 17. The CDR3 is 19 amino acids. The CDR3 sequence is CASSQPTPLGQEKTYEQYF. For the CDR3, the DNA is TGCGCCAGCAGCCAACCAACCCCCTTGGGACAGGAAAAAACCTACGAGCAGTACTTC.

This rearrangement joins TRBV7-3 to TRBJ2-3; 7 nucleotides match TRBD1. Germline V gene lookup returns CDR1 SGHTA and CDR2 FQGTGA. The CDR3 loop spans 14 amino acids. The ends lost 5 bases at V and 1 base at J; junction bases unmatched: 3. The CDR3 reads CASSVQGGTDTQYF. The CDR3 region has the DNA TGTGCCAGCAGCGTCCAGGGGGGCACAGATACGCAGTATTTT.

In its sample, this clone was seen a few times. The V and J genes are TRBV4-1 and TRBJ1-5, with no clear D. Germline V CDR1 and CDR2: MGHRA, YSYEKL. V lost 4 bases, J lost 3 bases, and 7 bases lay in between. CDR3 length: 13 amino acids. The CDR3 DNA reads TGCGCCAGCAGCCCTCCAGACAATCAGCCCCAGCATTTT. Translated: CASSPPDNQPQHF.

As concerns this clone: The same CDR3 arises from other DNA sequences in this sample as well. The rearrangement joins TRBV29-1 to TRBJ2-1, with 12 bases aligning to TRBD2. The germline V gene has CDR1 SQVTM and CDR2 ANQGSEA. Losses at the gene ends were 6 bases for V and 0 bases for J; bases not matched to a gene: 6. The CDR3 totals 16 residues. CDR3 nucleotides: TGCAGCGTCACCGGACTAGCGGGGAGCTCCTACAATGAGCAGTTCTTC. Amino acids: CSVTGLAGSSYNEQFF.

The V and J genes are TRBV5-1 and TRBJ2-7; D not certain. V lost 2 bases and J lost 1, with 7 bases in between. Germline CDR1 is SGHRS and CDR2 is YFSETQ. The CDR3 is 13 residues long. CDR3 in amino acids: CASSFRQSYEQYF. As DNA, the CDR3 is TGCGCCAGCAGCTTTCGCCAATCCTACGAGCAGTACTTC.

This chain connects TRBV4-2 to TRBJ2-7; 12 bases fit TRBD2. The length of the CDR3 is 17 residues. Looked up from germline, CDR1 is LGHNA and CDR2 is YNFKEQ. V trimming: 0 bases; J trimming: 2 bases; junction bases outside the gene matches: 5. CDR3 nucleotide sequence: TGTGCCAGCAGCCAAGATGATGGGACTAGCGGGCCCTACGAGCAGTACTTC. It yields the protein CASSQDDGTSGPYEQYF.

This chain connects TRBV27 to TRBJ2-7; 11 bases are shared with TRBD2. CDR1 is MNHEY, CDR2 SMNVEV, per germline (reference sequence). There are 17 residues in the CDR3. Trimming removed 2 bases from V and 6 bases from J; junction bases left unmatched: 12. The CDR3 coding sequence is TGTGCCAGCAGTTTAAGGTCCGGGACTAGCGGCTCCATCGAGCAGTACTTC. Its translation is CASSLRSGTSGSIEQYF.

The chain has TRBV6-4 and TRBJ2-1; D not resolved. The germline V gene encodes CDR1 MRHNA and CDR2 SNTAGT. Trimming pared 3 bases from V and 4 bases from J, leaving 10 bases between. The CDR3 sequence is 14 residues long. The CDR3 region is CASSDGTGYNEQFF. CDR3 DNA: TGTGCCAGCAGTGATGGCACTGGGTACAATGAGCAGTTCTTC.

This clone was observed a few times. The chain links TRBV10-3 to TRBJ2-7; 7 nucleotides match TRBD2. Losses at the gene ends were 7 bases for V and 6 bases for J; bases not matched to a gene: 12. The CDR3 is made up of 14 amino acids. Germline values: CDR1 ENHRY, CDR2 SYGVKD. This chain's CDR3 is CAITPGTITFEQYF. The CDR3 nucleotides are TGTGCCATCACCCCAGGGACTATCACCTTCGAGCAGTACTTC.

The chain carries TRBV30 and TRBJ2-7, with 16 positions matching TRBD2. The CDR3 spans 15 residues. The ends lost 1 base at V and 6 bases at J; junction bases unmatched: 3. The V gene's germline CDR1 is GTSNPN and CDR2 SVGIG (reference sequence). CDR3 nucleotides: TGTGCCTGGAGTGACGGGACTAGCGGGAGGGCCGAGCAGTACTTC. Translating it yields CAWSDGTSGRAEQYF.

The chain employs TRBV7-9 and TRBJ2-3; 7 positions agree with TRBD1. This CDR3 is built from 15 residues. In germline, CDR1 is SEHNR, CDR2 FQNEAQ (reference sequence). Trimming cost V 3 bases and J 2 bases; bases outside gene matches: 5. The CDR3 loop is CASSFGTVTTDTQYF. CDR3 DNA sequence: TGTGCCAGCAGCTTCGGGACAGTCACCACAGATACGCAGTATTTT.

The chain has TRBV10-3 and TRBJ2-3, with 12 positions matching TRBD2. The CDR3 loop spans 19 amino acids. Germline V gene data show CDR1 as ENHRY and CDR2 as SYGVKD. The ends lost 2 bases at V and 1 base at J; junction bases unmatched: 10. CDR3 amino acids: CAISETRTSGKGGTDTQYF. The CDR3 region has the DNA TGTGCCATCAGTGAGACCCGGACTAGCGGGAAAGGGGGCACAGATACGCAGTATTTT.

This rearrangement joins TRBV6-1 to TRBJ2-7, with unresolved D. The germline V gene encodes CDR1 MNHNS and CDR2 SASEGT. The CDR3 extends over 14 amino acids. Trimming removed 5 bases from V and 3 bases from J, with 14 bases in between. CDR3 sequence: CASSRTGPNYEQYF. In nucleotides, the CDR3 is TGTGCCAGCAGTCGTACCGGGCCAAACTACGAGCAGTACTTC.

The chain links TRBV7-2 to TRBJ2-1; D perhaps matches TRBD2 (6 bases). This CDR3 contains 14 residues. CDR1 and CDR2 (germline): SGHTA, FQGNSA. Trimming left V 5 bases short and J 3 bases short, with 11 bases between. CDR3 in DNA: TGTGCCAGCAGCACCTCTAGCGTCTACAATGAGCAGTTCTTC. Amino acids: CASSTSSVYNEQFF. Filled out from reference TRBV7-2 and TRBJ2-1, the complete variable domain reads GAGVSQSPSNKVTEKGKDVELRCDPISGHTALYWYRQSLGQGLEFLIYFQGNSAPDKSGLPSDRFSAERTGGSVSTLTIQRTQQEDSAVYLCASSTSSVYNEQFFGPGTRLTVL.

This chain links TRBV19 with TRBJ1-4; 8 nucleotides agree with TRBD1. Germline V gives CDR1 LNHDA, CDR2 SQIVND (reference sequence). V was pared by 3 bases and J by 1 base, with 7 bases of the junction left unmatched. This CDR3 contains 17 residues. The CDR3 here is CASSIGRRGQTNEKLFF. In nucleotides, the CDR3 is TGTGCCAGTAGTATTGGCCGCAGGGGGCAAACTAATGAAAAACTGTTTTTT. Full variable domain (rest looked up from reference TRBV19 and TRBJ1-4): DGGITQSPKYLFRKEGQNVTLSCEQNLNHDAMYWYRQDPGQGLRLIYYSQIVNDFQKGDIAEGYSVSREKKESFPLTVTSAQKNPTAFYLCASSIGRRGQTNEKLFFGSGTQLSVL.

The V call is TRBV6-6, the J call TRBJ1-2, with 7 bases that match TRBD1. Per germline, CDR1 MNHNY and CDR2 SVGAGI (reference sequence). The CDR3 is 13 amino acids. Trimming cost V 4 bases and J 7 bases; bases outside gene matches: 6. The CDR3 DNA is TGTGCCAGCAGTTCCGGACAGGAACGTGGCTACACCTTC. Protein product: CASSSGQERGYTF.

This chain uses TRBV4-3 with TRBJ2-5; TRBD2 matches at 14 bases. The V segment lost 1 base and the J segment 11 bases; nucleotides outside the gene matches: 15. Germline CDR1 LGHNA, CDR2 YSLEER. The CDR3 is 18 amino acids. CDR3 in amino acids: CASSQALTTSGGVGEQYF. CDR3 in DNA: TGCGCCAGCAGCCAAGCCCTTACGACTAGCGGGGGGGTGGGAGAGCAGTACTTC.

The chain carries TRBV28 and TRBJ1-6, with D unclear. This CDR3 has 15 amino acids. V shed 10 bases and J shed 0 bases, with 13 bases lying between them. Germline values: CDR1 MDHEN, CDR2 SYDVKM. The CDR3 DNA reads as TGTGCCACTAAGGGCGGGAGCTCCTATAATTCACCCCTCCACTTT. The encoded protein is CATKGGSSYNSPLHF.

The rearrangement uses TRBV5-4 and TRBJ1-3, with D perhaps TRBD1 (5 bases). Germline loops: CDR1 SGHNT, CDR2 YYREEE (reference sequence). V was shortened by 3 bases and J by 4 bases, with 11 bases between the two germline ends. This CDR3 region has 14 residues. In nucleotides, the CDR3 is TGTGCCAGCAGCTCCCCGGGGGTAGGAAACACCATATATTTT. It yields the protein CASSSPGVGNTIYF.

Here the CDR3 reads CASRLGGKYEQYF. CDR3 sequence (DNA): TGCGCCAGCAGGCTCGGGGGTAAATACGAGCAGTACTTC. The genes are TRBV10-2 and TRBJ2-7; maybe TRBD2 (6 bases). V was clipped by 6 bases and J by 4 bases, with 13 bases between them. Germline V gene lookup returns CDR1 WSHSY and CDR2 SAAADI. CDR3 length: 13 residues.

The chain joins TRBV5-6 to TRBJ2-7; D not certain. The CDR3 sequence is 13 residues long. Germline CDR1 is SGHDT and CDR2 is YYEEEE. V was clipped by 2 bases and J by 0 bases, with 6 bases between them. CDR3: CASSFRSSYEQYF. The CDR3 DNA reads TGTGCCAGCAGCTTTAGGAGCTCCTACGAGCAGTACTTC.

This chain connects TRBV2 to TRBJ2-1; D assignment may be TRBD1 or TRBD2 (5 bases each). The CDR3 contains 19 residues. V lost 1 base to trimming and J lost 3 bases, with 22 bases between them. Germline lookup yields CDR1 SNHLY and CDR2 FYNNEI. The CDR3 DNA reads as TGTGCCAGCAGTGAAGGGTCCTCTTTGGGACCCAAATTCTACAATGAGCAGTTCTTC. Its translation is CASSEGSSLGPKFYNEQFF.

The chain carries TRBV5-1 and TRBJ2-7; perhaps TRBD1 as D (5 bases). CDR1 is SGHRS and CDR2 is YFSETQ in the germline V gene. The length of the CDR3 is 18 residues. V lost 2 bases, J lost 4 bases, and 25 bases lay in between. The CDR3 sequence is CASSFRRQLNVTSYEQYF. DNA of the CDR3: TGCGCCAGCAGCTTCAGGCGACAGCTGAATGTTACAAGTTACGAGCAGTACTTC.